A selection of T cell receptor beta chains follows, all from one sample in a study of cytomegalovirus exposure and HLA in healthy donors. Method: immunoSEQ multiplex PCR; TCRdb's copy keeps in-frame clones and lacks some. This table holds approximately 100,000 clones, approximately 93% found once. The sequenced material came from PBMCs. Receptor source: a woman in her thirties in good health and CMV-seropositive. CDR3s include the opening cysteine and the closing phenylalanine or tryptophan. The D gene is left open where the match is weak. Where a row states a size, it is once, few, many or the class of an expanded clone; other rows omit it.

clone size	V gene	J gene	D gene	CDR3 protein	CDR3 DNA
few	TRBV7-2	TRBJ2-3	TRBD1	CASSRDRLTDTQYF	TGTGCCAGCAGCCGGGACAGGCTCACAGATACGCAGTATTTT
NA	TRBV15	TRBJ2-5	NA	CATSSRSGETQYF	TGTGCCACCAGCAGTCGGAGCGGGGAGACCCAGTACTTC
NA	TRBV6-5	TRBJ1-5	TRBD1	CASSLPGQGNQPQHF	TGTGCCAGCAGTCTACCGGGACAGGGCAATCAGCCCCAGCATTTT
NA	TRBV7-9	TRBJ1-1	TRBD1	CASSLGGTGKVNTEAFF	TGTGCCAGCAGCTTAGGGGGGACAGGGAAGGTGAACACTGAAGCTTTCTTT
NA	TRBV10-3	TRBJ2-7	NA	CAISDIGAPNEQYF	TGTGCCATCAGTGATATAGGGGCGCCCAACGAGCAGTACTTC
NA	TRBV12-5	TRBJ2-5	TRBD1	CASGSGGSETQYF	TGTGCTAGTGGTTCAGGGGGCTCGGAGACCCAGTACTTC
NA	TRBV10-3	TRBJ2-2	TRBD1	CAINSGTGGSGELFF	TGTGCCATCAATAGCGGGACAGGGGGCAGCGGGGAGCTGTTTTTT
NA	TRBV9	TRBJ2-7	NA	CASSTGVNEQYF	TGTGCCAGCAGCACCGGTGTAAACGAGCAGTACTTC
NA	TRBV9	TRBJ2-5	NA	CASSVEGGLGVTQYF	TGTGCCAGCAGCGTAGAGGGGGGGTTAGGTGTGACCCAGTACTTC
NA	TRBV28	TRBJ2-1	TRBD1	CASSLDRGLSDEQFF	TGTGCCAGCAGTCTCGACAGGGGGCTTAGCGATGAGCAGTTCTTC
NA	TRBV28	TRBJ1-3	TRBD1	CASRPTGGSGNTIYF	TGTGCCAGCAGACCCACAGGGGGCTCTGGAAACACCATATATTTT
NA	TRBV28	TRBJ2-1	TRBD2	CASSWEGLANHNEQFF	TGTGCCAGCAGTTGGGAGGGACTAGCGAACCACAATGAGCAGTTCTTC
NA	TRBV19	TRBJ1-2	NA	CASSADDSTALSGYTF	TGTGCCAGTAGTGCAGACGACAGTACGGCTCTCTCTGGCTACACCTTC
NA	TRBV19	TRBJ1-2	TRBD1	CASSSGTAGYTF	TGTGCCAGTAGTTCCGGGACAGCAGGCTACACCTTC
NA	TRBV29-1	TRBJ2-5	TRBD2	CSVEAAGRGTQYF	TGCAGCGTTGAAGCGGCAGGGAGGGGGACCCAGTACTTC
few	TRBV5-1	TRBJ2-7	TRBD1	CASSSQGDEQYF	TGCGCCAGCAGCTCACAGGGGGACGAGCAGTACTTC
NA	TRBV6-6	TRBJ2-1	TRBD2	CASSTSGRRDEQFF	TGTGCCAGCAGTACTAGCGGGAGAAGGGATGAGCAGTTCTTC
NA	TRBV7-9	TRBJ1-2	NA	CASSPRPQGTYGYTF	TGTGCCAGCAGCCCAAGGCCCCAGGGCACCTATGGCTACACCTTC
NA	TRBV30	TRBJ2-7	NA	CAWSKEGLAGSEQYF	TGTGCCTGGAGCAAAGAAGGCCTGGCGGGGTCCGAGCAGTACTTC
NA	TRBV14	TRBJ1-1	NA	CASSPYRMNTEAFF	TGTGCCAGCAGCCCCTACAGGATGAACACTGAAGCTTTCTTT
NA	TRBV12-1	TRBJ2-1	NA	CASSFDRLKVHNEQFF	TGTGCCAGCAGCTTTGATAGACTAAAAGTACACAATGAGCAGTTCTTC
NA	TRBV19	TRBJ2-4	NA	CASTPTSLAKNIQYF	TGTGCCAGTACCCCGACTAGTCTAGCCAAAAACATTCAGTACTTC
NA	TRBV4-2	TRBJ1-1	TRBD1	CASSPDRLGEAFF	TGTGCCAGCAGCCCGGACAGGTTGGGTGAAGCTTTCTTT
NA	TRBV7-9	TRBJ2-1	TRBD2	CASSYGLAGDNEQFF	TGTGCCAGCAGCTACGGACTAGCGGGAGACAATGAGCAGTTCTTC
NA	TRBV5-1	TRBJ2-3	NA	CASSPQGRDTQYF	TGCGCCAGCAGCCCACAGGGTAGAGATACGCAGTATTTT
NA	TRBV5-6	TRBJ1-1	TRBD1	CASSFPGQGEAFF	TGTGCCAGCAGCTTCCCAGGACAGGGTGAAGCTTTCTTT
NA	TRBV28	TRBJ1-5	NA	CASSTGFNQPQHF	TGTGCCAGCAGTACAGGATTTAATCAGCCCCAGCATTTT
NA	TRBV4-3	TRBJ2-7	TRBD1	CASSYRVGTGGFFPYEQYF	TGCGCCAGCAGCTACCGCGTCGGCACAGGGGGATTTTTCCCCTACGAGCAGTACTTC
NA	TRBV4-3	TRBJ1-2	TRBD1	CASSLVRGPSYGYTF	TGCGCCAGCAGCCTGGTGAGGGGGCCCAGCTATGGCTACACCTTC
NA	TRBV5-6	TRBJ1-4	TRBD1	CASSSARDSLELFF	TGTGCCAGCAGCTCGGCCCGGGACAGCCTAGAACTGTTTTTT
NA	TRBV6-6	TRBJ1-2	NA	CASSYSLGEGSYGYTF	TGTGCCAGCAGTTATAGTCTCGGGGAGGGGAGCTATGGCTACACCTTC
NA	TRBV15	TRBJ2-7	NA	CATSRERGAYEQYF	TGTGCCACCAGCAGAGAACGGGGAGCCTACGAGCAGTACTTC
NA	TRBV5-4	TRBJ2-7	TRBD1	CASSLGGQWASYEQYF	TGTGCCAGCAGCTTGGGGGGACAGTGGGCCTCCTACGAGCAGTACTTC
once	TRBV5-1	TRBJ1-2	NA	CASSLVGDYITGHGYTF	TGCGCCAGCAGCTTGGTGGGGGACTATATCACAGGACACGGCTACACCTTC
NA	TRBV6-4	TRBJ2-1	TRBD1	CASLGRQGGSWFF	TGTGCCAGCTTAGGCAGACAGGGTGGTTCTTGGTTCTTC
NA	TRBV5-1	TRBJ2-1	TRBD2	CASSSPSGRARDNEQFF	TGCGCCAGCAGCAGTCCTAGCGGGAGGGCCAGAGACAATGAGCAGTTCTTC
NA	TRBV28	TRBJ1-3	NA	CASSPQVNSGNTIYF	TGTGCCAGCAGTCCACAGGTCAACTCTGGAAACACCATATATTTT